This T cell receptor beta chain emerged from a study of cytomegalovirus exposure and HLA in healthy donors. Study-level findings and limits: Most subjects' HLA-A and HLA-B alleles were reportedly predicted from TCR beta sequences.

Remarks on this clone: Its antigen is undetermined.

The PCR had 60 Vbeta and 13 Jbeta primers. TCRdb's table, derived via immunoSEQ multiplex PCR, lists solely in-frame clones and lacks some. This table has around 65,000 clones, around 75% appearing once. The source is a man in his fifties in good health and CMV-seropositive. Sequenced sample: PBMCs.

For the CDR3, the DNA is TGTGCCAGCAGCCCGGACAGCCCCTACGAGCAGTACTTC. Translated: CASSPDSPYEQYF. The V gene is TRBV7-2, the J gene TRBJ2-5, with D perhaps matching TRBD1 (6 bases). The DNA end lines up better with TRBJ2-7; the J call may be wrong. Germline assignment: CDR1 SGHTA and CDR2 FQGNSA. CDR3 length equals 13 residues.